This TCR beta chain was profiled in a study of T cells expressing NK-cell markers. The CDR3 contains 17 residues. Germline CDR1 SGHRS, CDR2 YFSETQ. TCRdb reprocessed the 5' RACE reads and reports one entry per CDR3 protein, with no DNA. Its table records some 440,000 distinct CDR3 sequences. Source material: blood T cells: a sorted CD56 or NKG2C T cell subset, CD4+ or CD8+ T cells, or bulk PBMC T cells (not recorded which). This chain connects TRBV5-1 to TRBJ2-5; TCRdb lists TRBD2, though no DNA is available to test this call. The sequence was obtained from a woman in her forties or fifties in good health. The CDR3 region is CASSLGMRLAGAETQYF.